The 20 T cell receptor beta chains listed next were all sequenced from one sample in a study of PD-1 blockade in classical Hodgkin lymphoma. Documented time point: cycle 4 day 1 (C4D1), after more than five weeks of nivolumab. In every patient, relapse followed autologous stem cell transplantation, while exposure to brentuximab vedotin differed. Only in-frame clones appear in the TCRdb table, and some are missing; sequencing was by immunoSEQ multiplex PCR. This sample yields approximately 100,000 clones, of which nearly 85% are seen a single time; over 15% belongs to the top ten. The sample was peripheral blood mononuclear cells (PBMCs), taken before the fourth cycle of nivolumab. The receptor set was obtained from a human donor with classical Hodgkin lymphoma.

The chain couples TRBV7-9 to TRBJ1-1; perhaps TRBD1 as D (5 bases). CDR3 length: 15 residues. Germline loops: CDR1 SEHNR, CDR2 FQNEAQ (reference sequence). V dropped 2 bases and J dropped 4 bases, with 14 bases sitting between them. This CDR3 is CASSLLGDQGTEAFF. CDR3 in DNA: TGTGCCAGCAGCTTATTGGGAGACCAGGGCACTGAAGCTTTCTTT.

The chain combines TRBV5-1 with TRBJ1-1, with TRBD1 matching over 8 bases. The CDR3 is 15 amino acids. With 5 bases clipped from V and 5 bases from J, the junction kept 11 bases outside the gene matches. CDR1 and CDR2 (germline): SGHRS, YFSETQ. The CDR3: CASRDPQGAMTEAFF. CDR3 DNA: TGCGCCAGCAGGGACCCTCAGGGGGCGATGACTGAAGCTTTCTTT.

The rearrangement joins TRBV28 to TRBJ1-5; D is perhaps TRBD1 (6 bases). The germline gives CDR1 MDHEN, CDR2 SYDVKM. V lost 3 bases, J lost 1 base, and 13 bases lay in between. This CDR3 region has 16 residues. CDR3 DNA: TGTGCCAGCAGTTTTCGGCAGGGGTGGAGCAATCAGCCCCAGCATTTT. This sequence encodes CASSFRQGWSNQPQHF.

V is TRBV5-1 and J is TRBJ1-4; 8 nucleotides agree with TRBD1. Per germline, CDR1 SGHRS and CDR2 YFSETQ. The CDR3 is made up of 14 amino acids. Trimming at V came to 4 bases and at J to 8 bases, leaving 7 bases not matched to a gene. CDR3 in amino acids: CASSQTGVREKLFF. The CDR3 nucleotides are TGCGCCAGCAGCCAGACAGGGGTGCGCGAAAAACTGTTTTTT.

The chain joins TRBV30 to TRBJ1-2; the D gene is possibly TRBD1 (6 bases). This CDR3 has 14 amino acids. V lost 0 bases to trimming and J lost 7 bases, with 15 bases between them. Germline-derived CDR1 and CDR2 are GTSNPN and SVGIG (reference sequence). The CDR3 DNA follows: TGTGCCTGGAGTGTAACAGGGACCAGGGGTGGCTACACCTTC. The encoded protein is CAWSVTGTRGGYTF.

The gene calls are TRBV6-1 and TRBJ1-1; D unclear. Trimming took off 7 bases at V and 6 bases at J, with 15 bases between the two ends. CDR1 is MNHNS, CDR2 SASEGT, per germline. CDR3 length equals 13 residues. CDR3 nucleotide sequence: TGTGCCAGCATAGTGGTGACTCCTTCTGAAGCTTTCTTT. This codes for CASIVVTPSEAFF.

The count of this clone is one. The CDR3 spells CASRKGTVRGREQFF. CDR3 in DNA: TGTGCCAGTAGGAAGGGGACGGTCAGAGGTCGCGAGCAGTTCTTC. The chain is built from TRBV19 and TRBJ2-1, with D perhaps being TRBD1 or TRBD2 (5 bases each). The germline V gene has CDR1 LNHDA and CDR2 SQIVND (reference sequence). CDR3 size: 15 residues. V shed 6 bases and J shed 10 bases, with 22 bases lying between them.

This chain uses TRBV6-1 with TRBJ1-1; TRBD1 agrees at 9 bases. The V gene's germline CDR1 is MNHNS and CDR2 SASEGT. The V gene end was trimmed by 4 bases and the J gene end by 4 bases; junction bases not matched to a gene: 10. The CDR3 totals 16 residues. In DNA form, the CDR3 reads TGTGCCAGCAGTGTATTACTGGGACAGGGTCGCACTGAAGCTTTCTTT. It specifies CASSVLLGQGRTEAFF.

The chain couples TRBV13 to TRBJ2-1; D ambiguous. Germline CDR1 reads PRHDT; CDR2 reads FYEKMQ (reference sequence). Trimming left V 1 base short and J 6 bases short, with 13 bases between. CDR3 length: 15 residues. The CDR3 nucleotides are TGTGCCAGCAGCTTAGATCCATCCCTCCTCAATGAGCAGTTCTTC. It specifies CASSLDPSLLNEQFF. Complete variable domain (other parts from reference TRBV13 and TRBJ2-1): AAGVIQSPRHLIKEKRETATLKCYPIPRHDTVYWYQQGPGQDPQFLISFYEKMQSDKGSIPDRFSAQQFSDYHSELNMSSLELGDSALYFCASSLDPSLLNEQFFGPGTRLTVL.

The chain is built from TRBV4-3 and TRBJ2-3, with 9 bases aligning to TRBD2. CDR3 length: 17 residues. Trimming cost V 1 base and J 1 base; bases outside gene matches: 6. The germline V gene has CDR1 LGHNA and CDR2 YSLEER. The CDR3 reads CASSQGLAAFGTDTQYF. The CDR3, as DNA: TGCGCCAGCAGCCAAGGACTAGCGGCCTTTGGCACAGATACGCAGTATTTT.

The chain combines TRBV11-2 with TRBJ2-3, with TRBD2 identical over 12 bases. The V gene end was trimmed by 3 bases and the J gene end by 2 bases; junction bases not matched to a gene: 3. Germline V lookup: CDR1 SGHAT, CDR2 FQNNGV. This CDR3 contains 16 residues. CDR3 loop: CASSFRTSGNTDTQYF. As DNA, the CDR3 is TGTGCCAGCAGCTTTCGGACTAGCGGGAACACAGATACGCAGTATTTT.

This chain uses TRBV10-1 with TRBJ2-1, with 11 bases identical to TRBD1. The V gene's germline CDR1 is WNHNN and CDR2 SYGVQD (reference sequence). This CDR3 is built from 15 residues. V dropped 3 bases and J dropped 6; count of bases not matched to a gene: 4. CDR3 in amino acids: CASSDGQGAINEQFF. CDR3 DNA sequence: TGCGCCAGCAGTGATGGACAGGGGGCGATCAATGAGCAGTTCTTC.

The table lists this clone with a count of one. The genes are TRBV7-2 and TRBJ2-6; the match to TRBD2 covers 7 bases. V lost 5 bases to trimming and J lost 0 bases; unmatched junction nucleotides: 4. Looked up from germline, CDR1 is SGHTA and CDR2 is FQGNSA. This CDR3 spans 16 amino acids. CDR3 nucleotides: TGTGCCAGCAGCGCCAGCGGGACCTCTGGGGCCAACGTCCTGACTTTC. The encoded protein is CASSASGTSGANVLTF.

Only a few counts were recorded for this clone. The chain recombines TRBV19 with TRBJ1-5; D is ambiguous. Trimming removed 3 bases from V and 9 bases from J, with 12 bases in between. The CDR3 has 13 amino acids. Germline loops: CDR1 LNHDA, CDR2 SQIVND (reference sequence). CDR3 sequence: CASSIAGYRPQHF. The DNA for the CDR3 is TGTGCCAGTAGTATTGCCGGTTATCGGCCCCAGCATTTT.

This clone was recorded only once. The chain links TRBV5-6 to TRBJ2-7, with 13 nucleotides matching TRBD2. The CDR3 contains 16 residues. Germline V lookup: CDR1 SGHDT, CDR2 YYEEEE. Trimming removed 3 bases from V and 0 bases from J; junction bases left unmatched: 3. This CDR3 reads CASSWGLAGPSYEQYF. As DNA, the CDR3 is TGTGCCAGCAGCTGGGGACTAGCGGGGCCCTCCTACGAGCAGTACTTC. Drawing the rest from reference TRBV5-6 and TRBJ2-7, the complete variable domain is DAGVTQSPTHLIKTRGQQVTLRCSPKSGHDTVSWYQQALGQGPQFIFQYYEEEERQRGNFPDRFSGHQFPNYSSELNVNALLLGDSALYLCASSWGLAGPSYEQYFGPGTRLTVT.

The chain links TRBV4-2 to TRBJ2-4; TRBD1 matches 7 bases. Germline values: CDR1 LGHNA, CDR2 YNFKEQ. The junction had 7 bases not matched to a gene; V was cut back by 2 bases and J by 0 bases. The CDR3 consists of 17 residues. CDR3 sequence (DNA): TGTGCCAGCAGCCAAACCAGGGGGAATCTAGCCAAAAACATTCAGTACTTC. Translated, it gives CASSQTRGNLAKNIQYF.

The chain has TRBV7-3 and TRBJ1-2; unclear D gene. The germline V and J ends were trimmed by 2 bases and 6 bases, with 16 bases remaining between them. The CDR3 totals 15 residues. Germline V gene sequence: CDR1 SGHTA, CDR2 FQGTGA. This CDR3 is CASSLEPLAPHGYTF. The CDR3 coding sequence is TGTGCCAGCAGCTTAGAGCCTCTTGCCCCCCATGGCTACACCTTC. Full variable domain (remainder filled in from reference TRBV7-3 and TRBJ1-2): GAGVSQTPSNKVTEKGKYVELRCDPISGHTALYWYRQSLGQGPEFLIYFQGTGAADDSGLPNDRFFAVRPEGSVSTLKIQRTERGDSAVYLCASSLEPLAPHGYTFGSGTRLTVV.

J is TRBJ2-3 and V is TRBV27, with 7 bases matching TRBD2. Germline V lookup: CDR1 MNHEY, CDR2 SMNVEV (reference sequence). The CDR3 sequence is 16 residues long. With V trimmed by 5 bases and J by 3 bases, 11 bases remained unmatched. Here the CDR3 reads CASSKDLAGGTDTQYF. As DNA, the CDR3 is TGTGCCAGCAGTAAAGACTTGGCCGGGGGGACAGATACGCAGTATTTT.

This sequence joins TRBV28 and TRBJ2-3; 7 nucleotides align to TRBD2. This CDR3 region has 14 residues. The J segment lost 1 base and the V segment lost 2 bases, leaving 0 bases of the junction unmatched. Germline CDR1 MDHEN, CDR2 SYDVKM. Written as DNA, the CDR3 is TGTGCCAGCAGTTTAGCGGGGGGCACAGATACGCAGTATTTT. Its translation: CASSLAGGTDTQYF.

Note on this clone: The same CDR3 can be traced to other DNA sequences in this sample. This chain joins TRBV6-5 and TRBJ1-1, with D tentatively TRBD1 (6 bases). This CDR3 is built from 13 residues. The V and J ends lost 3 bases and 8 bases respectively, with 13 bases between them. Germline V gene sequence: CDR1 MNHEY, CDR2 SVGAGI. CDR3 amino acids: CASSYPGGAEAFF. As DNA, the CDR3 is TGTGCCAGCAGTTATCCTGGGGGGGCCGAAGCTTTCTTT.